What follows describes a single T cell receptor beta chain. The PCR employed 60 Vbeta primers together with 13 Jbeta primers. Clones were sequenced by immunoSEQ multiplex PCR, and TCRdb holds only the in-frame ones, with some missing. Of more than 75,000 clones listed, 70% to 80% are singletons. This sample is part of a study of cytomegalovirus exposure and HLA in healthy donors. The trim removed 6 bases at V and 8 bases at J, leaving 10 bases unmatched. In germline, CDR1 is MDHEN, CDR2 SYDVKM. The CDR3 extends over 15 amino acids. The gene calls are TRBV28 and TRBJ1-4, with 9 positions matching TRBD1. Source material: PBMCs. The receptor was isolated from a man aged 25 to 45 in good health and CMV-seronegative. The chain's CDR3 is CASSSPGQGLEKLFF. The CDR3 bases are TGTGCCAGCAGCAGTCCGGGACAGGGTCTAGAAAAACTGTTTTTT. Full variable domain (remainder filled in from reference TRBV28 and TRBJ1-4): DVKVTQSSRYLVKRTGEKVFLECVQDMDHENMFWYRQDPGLGLRLIYFSYDVKMKEKGDIPEGYSVSREKKERFSLILESASTNQTSMYLCASSSPGQGLEKLFFGSGTQLSVL.